A selection of T cell receptor beta chains follows, all from one sample in a study of T cells in Graves' hyperthyroidism and ophthalmopathy. Via MiXCR, TCRdb re-called the multiplex PCR reads, giving one row per CDR3 protein. This table has some 650,000 distinct CDR3 sequences, more than 15% appearing once. The sequenced sample consisted of blood. These receptors were collected from a woman between 35 and 50 years old with Graves' ophthalmopathy. CDR3s leave out the opening cysteine and the closing phenylalanine or tryptophan. The order of the fields is J gene, V gene, clone size, CDR3 protein. Only part of the rows carry a size: once, few, many, or a class if the clone is expanded.

>TRBJ2-5|TRBV19|.
ASSIMNRKETQY
>TRBJ1-1|TRBV5-6|many
ASSFVVLPNTEAF
>TRBJ2-5|TRBV6-6|many
ASSYSTGEWETQY
>TRBJ2-1|TRBV7-3|many
ASSWDTSSYNEQF
>TRBJ2-5|TRBV29-1|.
SVEIGMGETQY
>TRBJ2-1|TRBV28|many
ASSKGLGPRGPSNEQF
>TRBJ1-5|TRBV2|many
ASSWTRDQPQH
>TRBJ2-1|TRBV12-5|.
ATGLDGTYNEQF
>TRBJ2-5|TRBV7-3|many
ASSLNGETQY
>TRBJ1-3|TRBV30|many
AYGGGNTIY
>TRBJ2-6|TRBV2|many
AVTSASGANVLT
>TRBJ1-2|TRBV30|many
AWSVTGAGGYT
>TRBJ2-3|TRBV30|many
AWSVGPAAADTQY
>TRBJ2-2|TRBV9|.
ASSPTLAGKFTGELF
>TRBJ2-7|TRBV2|many
ASRRTGTSYEQY
>TRBJ2-1|TRBV7-2|many
ASSLVSGQLQEQF
>TRBJ2-1|TRBV28|few
ASSFTGLAGEYNEQF
>TRBJ2-5|TRBV2|many
ASAKDRLQETQY
>TRBJ1-4|TRBV6-1|few
ASSDIDRDEKLF
>TRBJ2-1|TRBV6-1|.
ASSDSGGPREQF
>TRBJ1-5|TRBV2|.
ASSYRDWGNQPQH
>TRBJ1-6|TRBV2|many
ASSTTAGANSPLH
>TRBJ2-1|TRBV2|.
ASRLLAGGDEQF
>TRBJ1-2|TRBV10-3|.
AIRGEDYGYT
>TRBJ1-5|TRBV2|many
ASSENSNINQPQH
>TRBJ1-5|TRBV28|.
ASSLSFIRQGQGTPSNQPQH
>TRBJ1-5|TRBV2|few
ASSRQGAQPQH
>TRBJ1-2|TRBV5-1|.
ASSLRAAANYGYT
>TRBJ2-5|TRBV7-2|.
ASSLVAGGRETQY
>TRBJ2-4|TRBV10-2|.
ASSERKGVKNIQY
>TRBJ2-3|TRBV24-1|many
ATSDDRGLAGPDTQY
>TRBJ1-5|TRBV12-3/TRBV12-4|many
ASADSSNQPQH
>TRBJ2-1|TRBV14|few
ASSQIRGVEQF
>TRBJ1-4|TRBV4-1|.
ASSQDGTTSANEKLF
>TRBJ2-1|TRBV7-9|few
ASSFYTLGEQF
>TRBJ2-7|TRBV11-2|many
ATNNLGTGSSYEQY
>TRBJ2-3|TRBV30|many
AWSGGDTQY
>TRBJ2-3|TRBV6-1|.
ASSEAVSLAGEKDTQY
>TRBJ2-5|TRBV2|.
ASSEEVGPETQY
>TRBJ2-7|TRBV27|.
ASSYISGTGSYEQY
>TRBJ2-1|TRBV7-9|many
ASSPRGGPNEQF
>TRBJ1-5|TRBV29-1|.
SGGAGFNQPQH
>TRBJ1-4|TRBV5-1|many
ASSPDVAGYEKLF
>TRBJ2-7|TRBV5-1|many
ASSLGGLGRPPSGGGSYEQY
>TRBJ2-2|TRBV2|many
ASRSDLANTGELF
>TRBJ2-2|TRBV2|few
ATKGSSGRRETGELF
>TRBJ2-5|TRBV28|many
ASNHLGETQY
>TRBJ2-3|TRBV11-2|many
ASSSSQGRSTDTQY
>TRBJ1-4|TRBV18|.
ASSPSQNEKLF
>TRBJ2-5|TRBV28|few
ASSLGGGAVKTQY
>TRBJ2-1|TRBV20-1|many
SATLAGAANEQF
>TRBJ2-1|TRBV5-5|few
ASSFRTSALDEQF
>TRBJ2-5|TRBV11-2|many
ASSQTGQLAQETQY
>TRBJ2-1|TRBV20-1|.
SARGRGREGPTNEQF
>TRBJ2-1|TRBV10-3|.
AVMTAGGPNEQF
>TRBJ2-1|TRBV29-1|few
SVVPRETGKGNEQF